Listed below are T cell receptor beta chains from one sample, sequenced in a study of T cell responses to AZD1222 COVID-19 vaccine. The table came from immunoSEQ multiplex PCR; TCRdb's copy has only in-frame clones and leaves some out. Among under 170,000 clones listed, about 95% were seen once. Source: peripheral blood, taken on day 0 of AZD1222 vaccination. Receptors were obtained from an adult in good health. Each CDR3 is given with its conserved first and last residue. D genes are given only for firm matches. A clone size is listed for some rows: how often the clone was seen (once, few, many), or a class if it is expanded.

v_gene,d_gene,abundance,j_gene,CDR3aa,CDR3nt
TRBV21-1,NA,NA,TRBJ1-2,CASSPGTYGYTF,TGTGCCAGCAGTCCCGGGACCTATGGCTACACCTTC
TRBV5-4,NA,NA,TRBJ1-2,CASSHYRDTKSNYGYTF,TGTGCCAGCAGCCACTACCGGGACACTAAATCTAACTATGGCTACACCTTC
TRBV2,NA,NA,TRBJ2-3,CASSTSPDTQYF,TGTGCCAGCAGTACTAGTCCTGATACGCAGTATTTT
TRBV6-4,NA,NA,TRBJ2-1,CASSDSDGSENEQFF,TGTGCCAGCAGTGACTCGGACGGGAGTGAAAATGAGCAGTTCTTC
TRBV7-9,NA,NA,TRBJ1-1,CASSLAHNTEAFF,TGTGCCAGCAGCTTAGCCCATAACACTGAAGCTTTCTTT
TRBV7-9,TRBD1,NA,TRBJ2-1,CASSLYTGGRNEQFF,TGTGCCAGCAGCTTATATACAGGGGGACGCAATGAGCAGTTCTTC
TRBV7-8,TRBD1,NA,TRBJ2-5,CASSAPYRDRELETQYF,TGTGCCAGCAGCGCTCCGTACCGGGACAGGGAGTTGGAGACCCAGTACTTC
TRBV11-3,NA,once,TRBJ2-3,CASQGSGSADTQYF,TGTGCCAGTCAGGGTTCAGGGAGCGCAGATACGCAGTATTTT
TRBV5-4,TRBD1,NA,TRBJ1-2,CASSLAGTGGASYGYTF,TGTGCCAGCAGCTTGGCCGGGACAGGGGGCGCGAGCTATGGCTACACCTTC
TRBV5-1,TRBD1,NA,TRBJ1-1,CASSWTDGGQGAFF,TGCGCCAGCAGCTGGACCGATGGGGGACAGGGGGCTTTCTTT
TRBV28,TRBD2,NA,TRBJ2-1,CASRRREGSNEQFF,TGTGCCAGCAGGAGGAGGGAGGGGAGCAATGAGCAGTTCTTC
TRBV7-3,TRBD1,NA,TRBJ1-1,CASSPGARQGAWTEAFF,TGTGCCAGCAGCCCCGGGGCGAGACAGGGGGCTTGGACTGAAGCTTTCTTT
TRBV18,NA,NA,TRBJ1-6,CASSPVPGLYNSPLHF,TGTGCCAGCTCACCAGTCCCTGGACTCTATAATTCACCCCTCCACTTT
TRBV4-1,NA,once,TRBJ2-4,CASSQRSVSGKGVGIQYF,TGCGCCAGCAGCCAAAGGAGTGTCTCCGGCAAGGGGGTGGGCATTCAGTACTTC
TRBV7-3,NA,NA,TRBJ2-3,CASSLLGTVTSTDTQYF,TGTGCCAGCAGCTTATTGGGTACTGTTACGAGCACAGATACGCAGTATTTT
TRBV5-4,TRBD2,NA,TRBJ2-5,CASSYRAGAQETQYF,TGTGCCAGCAGCTACAGAGCGGGGGCCCAAGAGACCCAGTACTTC
TRBV4-1,TRBD1,NA,TRBJ1-2,CASSQDFGQVAIYGYTF,TGCGCCAGCAGCCAAGATTTCGGACAGGTGGCTATCTATGGCTACACCTTC
TRBV19,NA,NA,TRBJ1-1,CASSKMAHTEAFF,TGTGCCAGTAGTAAAATGGCGCACACTGAAGCTTTCTTT
TRBV19,TRBD1,NA,TRBJ1-2,CASSIGGTGIYGYTF,TGTGCCAGTAGTATTGGGGGGACAGGAATCTATGGCTACACCTTC
TRBV2,NA,NA,TRBJ1-1,CASGRGAEAFF,TGTGCCAGCGGCCGGGGCGCTGAAGCTTTCTTT
TRBV5-1,TRBD1,NA,TRBJ2-1,CASSAADRGFYNEQFF,TGCGCCAGCAGCGCGGCGGACAGGGGCTTCTACAATGAGCAGTTCTTC
TRBV28,NA,NA,TRBJ2-1,CASEGSPGRGGVLHEQFF,TGTGCCAGCGAAGGGTCCCCCGGCAGGGGGGGAGTTTTGCATGAGCAGTTCTTC
TRBV6-4,TRBD1,NA,TRBJ1-2,CASNPGQGHFGYTF,TGTGCCAGCAATCCGGGACAGGGGCATTTTGGCTACACCTTC
TRBV19,NA,NA,TRBJ1-1,CASRTLEGTEAFF,TGTGCCAGTAGGACGTTGGAGGGCACTGAAGCTTTCTTT
TRBV5-1,TRBD2,NA,TRBJ2-1,CASSLDAGVSSEQFF,TGCGCCAGCAGCTTGGATGCGGGAGTAAGTAGTGAGCAGTTCTTC
TRBV9,NA,NA,TRBJ2-1,CASSVGRGYEQFF,TGTGCCAGCAGCGTAGGCAGGGGCTATGAGCAGTTCTTC
TRBV5-5,NA,NA,TRBJ1-2,CASSLVWQGLGYGYTF,TGTGCCAGCAGCTTGGTGTGGCAGGGGCTAGGCTATGGCTACACCTTC
TRBV11-2,TRBD1,NA,TRBJ1-2,CASSSYRGPNYGYTF,TGTGCCAGCAGCTCCTACAGGGGGCCAAACTATGGCTACACCTTC
TRBV7-3,NA,NA,TRBJ2-3,CASSLQGGDTQYF,TGTGCCAGCAGCTTACAGGGAGGAGATACGCAGTATTTT
TRBV4-1,NA,NA,TRBJ1-2,CASSQVDELYGYTF,TGCGCCAGCAGCCAAGTTGATGAGTTATATGGCTACACCTTC
TRBV2,NA,NA,TRBJ1-1,CASRGGIEGMNTEAFF,TGTGCCAGCAGGGGTGGCATCGAGGGGATGAACACTGAAGCTTTCTTT